What follows is one T cell receptor (beta chain) and its context. Its antigen is as yet unknown. V shed 4 bases and J 5 bases; nucleotides not matched to a gene: 13. The CDR3 has 16 residues. Germline loops: CDR1 KGHSH, CDR2 LQKENI. The entry originates in a study of Ad26.COV2.S vaccination and SARS-CoV-2 variants. Overall study context: Donor joined the COV1001 Ad26.COV2.S trial arm.

The treatment: some 20 received Ad26.COV2.S at low or high dose, single or two shots; 5 received placebo; per-sample allocation not given. Specimens were obtained on day 63 following the first vaccine or placebo injection. The table came from immunoSEQ multiplex PCR; TCRdb's copy has only in-frame clones and leaves some out. The data hold about 440,000 clones, with 90% observed a single time. Study-level points and caveats: Total responses of T cells may have been underestimated by the analyses of TCR breadth and depth.

V usage is TRBV18 and J usage is TRBJ2-7; TRBD1 matches 8 bases. The sequencing here drew on peripheral blood, taken in a trial of Ad26.COV2.S vaccine versus placebo. The sequence was collected from a person between 18 and 65 years old who received the Ad26.COV2.S COVID-19 vaccine or a placebo. The CDR3 here is CASSLKTGQVFDEQYF. CDR3 sequence (DNA): TGTGCCAGCTCACTCAAAACGGGACAGGTATTTGACGAGCAGTACTTC.